The next 29 T cell receptor beta chains were all read from a single sample in a study of post-analysis software for immune sequencing data. Study-wide points: Relative to controls, patients had five TRBV segments at higher frequency, with TRBV5-6, TRBV5-1 and TRBV20-1 among these.

Unique molecular identifiers tagged the TCR beta cDNA libraries. TCRdb re-derived calls from the PCR reads in MiXCR, one entry per CDR3 protein. The sample has about half a million distinct CDR3 sequences, 34% seen once. Antigens of these TCRs are unknown. Sequencing used blood. The receptors shown here come from a girl younger than 18 with multiple sclerosis.

This clonotype was recorded once. An end of the junction differs from the germline gene, which may be a read error. This sequence joins TRBV7-2 and TRBJ1-5; a weak D match, TRBD1 (6 bases). The CDR3 runs 15 residues. Germline lookup yields CDR1 SGHTA and CDR2 FQGNSA. The CDR3 nucleotides are TGTGCCGGCAGCTTAGCCGGGGGGCGAGGTCAGCCCCAGCATTTT. It is translated as CAGSLAGGRGQPQHF.

This clonotype was observed many times. CDR3 sequence (DNA): TGTGCCACCAGCAGAGAAGGGCCTGGGGCCAACGTCCTGACTTTC. Protein: CATSREGPGANVLTF. The chain is built from TRBV15 and TRBJ2-6; D unresolved. The CDR3 extends over 15 amino acids. V was shortened by 0 bases and J by 2 bases, with 5 bases between the two germline ends. The V gene's germline CDR1 is LNHNV and CDR2 YYDKDF (reference sequence).

V is TRBV20-1 and J is TRBJ2-5; 8 bases align to TRBD2. The CDR3 contains 14 residues. Unmatched junction bases numbered 10, after V lost 5 bases and J lost 5 bases. Germline V gene data show CDR1 as DFQATT and CDR2 as SNEGSKA (reference sequence). CDR3 DNA sequence: TGCAGTGCTCGAACCGGGACTAGTGGCGAGACCCAGTACTTC. Translating gives CSARTGTSGETQYF.

Of note for this clonotype: Given a much more abundant clone one base away, this may be a read error. The chain carries TRBV3-1 and TRBJ2-1; no firm D call. The CDR3 extends over 14 amino acids. Germline lookup yields CDR1 LGHDT and CDR2 YNNKEL (reference sequence). V was clipped by 11 bases and J by 6 bases, with 20 bases between them. The DNA for the CDR3 is TGTGCCGGCACCCGACGGATTGACCTCAATGAGCAGTTCTTC. Protein product: CAGTRRIDLNEQFF.

This clonotype was seen a few times. This chain links TRBV5-1 with TRBJ1-1; D is perhaps TRBD1 (5 bases). This CDR3 contains 14 residues. With 4 bases removed from V and 1 base from J, the gap between germline ends came to 11 bases. Germline-derived CDR1 and CDR2 are SGHRS and YFSETQ. CDR3 in amino acids: CASSRDATNTEAFF. DNA for the CDR3: TGCGCCAGCAGCCGGGACGCCACGAACACTGAAGCTTTCTTT.

This clonotype was observed many times. V usage is TRBV6-5 and J usage is TRBJ2-1; 8 positions agree with TRBD2. Trimming at V came to 5 bases and at J to 4 bases, leaving 4 bases not matched to a gene. Germline assignment: CDR1 MNHEY and CDR2 SVGAGI. The CDR3 is 14 residues long. The CDR3 here is CASSPGLGYNEQFF. The CDR3 bases are TGTGCCAGCAGTCCGGGACTAGGGTACAATGAGCAGTTCTTC.

J is TRBJ2-2 and V is TRBV10-3; D is undetermined. The CDR3 is made up of 16 amino acids. The germline gives CDR1 ENHRY, CDR2 SYGVKD. V lost 0 bases and J 5 bases, leaving 13 bases between the germline ends. CDR3 in amino acids: CAISESGSVRTGELFF. In DNA, the CDR3 is TGTGCCATCAGTGAGTCGGGGTCAGTACGGACCGGGGAGCTGTTTTTT.

The chain links TRBV28 to TRBJ2-5; 13 positions match TRBD2. In germline, CDR1 is MDHEN, CDR2 SYDVKM. The CDR3 is made up of 15 amino acids. V was pared by 5 bases and J by 5 bases, with 5 bases of the junction left unmatched. CDR3 region: CASSQGLAGVETQYF. In DNA, the CDR3 is TGTGCCAGCAGTCAAGGACTAGCGGGGGTGGAGACCCAGTACTTC.

The rearrangement joins TRBV20-1 to TRBJ1-2; D possibly corresponds to TRBD1 (6 bases). Trimming removed 5 bases from V and 8 bases from J, with 15 bases in between. The CDR3 has 12 residues. Germline V gene lookup returns CDR1 DFQATT and CDR2 SNEGSKA (reference sequence). The CDR3 is CSAYWGRGGYTF. CDR3 bases: TGCAGTGCTTATTGGGGGCGCGGGGGCTACACCTTC.

This clonotype was seen ten or more times. The gene calls are TRBV20-1 and TRBJ2-3, with TRBD2 matching 9 bases. V lost 5 bases, J lost 4 bases, and 7 bases stayed unmatched. Germline-derived CDR1 and CDR2 are DFQATT and SNEGSKA (reference sequence). CDR3 length equals 14 residues. The DNA for the CDR3 is TGCAGTGCTGCTGCGGGGGGGCCCCCAGATACGCAGTATTTT. Protein product: CSAAAGGPPDTQYF.

The V and J genes are TRBV10-3 and TRBJ1-4; D is uncertain. Trimming cost V 0 bases and J 0 bases, with 8 bases left between them. In germline, CDR1 is ENHRY, CDR2 SYGVKD. CDR3 length equals 16 residues. CDR3 in DNA: TGTGCCATCAGTGAGTCACCCGGGACAACTAATGAAAAACTGTTTTTT. This gives the protein CAISESPGTTNEKLFF.

In its sample, this clonotype was seen a few times. The chain uses TRBV11-2 and TRBJ1-1; D is unresolved. Germline CDR1 and CDR2: SGHAT and FQNNGV. This CDR3 spans 17 amino acids. V gave up 3 bases and J gave up 0 bases, with 17 bases separating them. CDR3 in DNA: TGTGCCAGCAGCTTCTCTCGAATAACCGGAATGAACACTGAAGCTTTCTTT. This gives the protein CASSFSRITGMNTEAFF.

The V and J genes are TRBV5-1 and TRBJ2-5; perhaps TRBD2 as D (6 bases). CDR3 length: 15 amino acids. Germline CDR1 and CDR2: SGHRS and YFSETQ. Trimming cost V 2 bases and J 3 bases, with 14 bases left between them. CDR3 protein: CASSFWAGKKETQYF. The CDR3 bases are TGCGCCAGCAGCTTTTGGGCGGGGAAAAAAGAGACCCAGTACTTC. The complete variable domain, with remaining parts taken from reference TRBV5-1 and TRBJ2-5, reads KAGVTQTPRYLIKTRGQQVTLSCSPISGHRSVSWYQQTPGQGLQFLFEYFSETQRNKGNFPGRFSGRQFSNSRSEMNVSTLELGDSALYLCASSFWAGKKETQYFGPGTRLLVL.

A note on this clonotype: One junction end does not reproduce the germline sequence, and a read error may be involved. The rearrangement links TRBV2 to TRBJ1-4, with 9 bases identical to TRBD1. CDR1 is SNHLY and CDR2 is FYNNEI in the germline V gene. There are 18 residues in the CDR3. In nucleotides, the CDR3 is TGTGCCAGCAGCGAAGGTGTCCTGGCCGACAGGGGGTTTGAAAAACTGTTTTTT. Amino acids: CASSEGVLADRGFEKLFF.

V gene TRBV20-1 combines with J gene TRBJ2-1; no clear D. With 7 bases removed from V and 3 bases from J, the gap between germline ends came to 16 bases. The CDR3 consists of 14 residues. Germline lookup yields CDR1 DFQATT and CDR2 SNEGSKA (reference sequence). DNA of the CDR3: TGCAGTGGCCTTCCACCATCGCACTACAATGAGCAGTTCTTC. Residues: CSGLPPSHYNEQFF.

This clonotype turned up a few times. The chain recombines TRBV12-3 or TRBV12-4 with TRBJ2-7; D may be TRBD2 (5 bases). The J call is uncertain, as TRBJ2-5 better fits the DNA end. This CDR3 contains 16 residues. CDR3 nucleotides: TGTGCCAGTAGCCCCCTGAGCTCGGGGAACTATGAGACCCAGTACTTC. It translates to CASSPLSSGNYETQYF.

This clonotype was seen a handful of times. V is TRBV20-1 and J is TRBJ2-3; D unclear. V was shortened by 0 bases and J by 4 bases, with 14 bases between the two germline ends. This CDR3 region has 15 residues. Germline CDR1 reads DFQATT; CDR2 reads SNEGSKA (reference sequence). The CDR3 DNA follows: TGCAGTGCTAGAGATCGACTCTCACTACCAGATACGCAGTATTTT. This translates into CSARDRLSLPDTQYF.

The chain joins TRBV20-1 to TRBJ1-2, with D maybe TRBD1 (5 bases). V was pared by 3 bases and J by 5 bases, with 10 bases between. The CDR3 loop spans 12 amino acids. From germline, CDR1 is DFQATT and CDR2 SNEGSKA (reference sequence). CDR3 DNA: TGCAGTGCTAGTCTTGAGGGGTATGGCTACACCTTC. It yields the protein CSASLEGYGYTF.

V and J are TRBV20-1 and TRBJ1-6; the D is unclear. This CDR3 has 14 amino acids. Germline V CDR1 and CDR2: DFQATT, SNEGSKA (reference sequence). Trimming took off 2 bases at V and 3 bases at J, with 8 bases between the two ends. CDR3 bases: TGCAGTGCTAGACCCGTAATCTATAATTCACCCCTCCACTTT. Its protein product is CSARPVIYNSPLHF.

The rearrangement joins TRBV12-3 or TRBV12-4 to TRBJ1-2; D is possibly TRBD1 (5 bases). This CDR3 comprises 13 residues. With 7 bases removed from V and 3 bases from J, the gap between germline ends came to 12 bases. CDR3 DNA: TGTGCCAGCAACGGGGACGGGGACTATGGCTACACCTTC. Its translation is CASNGDGDYGYTF.

This chain joins TRBV7-6 and TRBJ2-5; 10 bases map to TRBD1. Germline assignment: CDR1 SGHVS and CDR2 FNYEAQ. J gave up 5 bases and V 3 bases, and 9 bases lay outside the gene matches. The CDR3 is made up of 16 amino acids. CDR3 sequence reads: CASSFEATGGRETQYF. DNA of the CDR3: TGTGCCAGCAGCTTCGAAGCGACAGGGGGCCGGGAGACCCAGTACTTC.

The chain is built from TRBV18 and TRBJ2-1; TRBD2 might be the D (6 bases). The V end lost 3 bases, the J end lost 7 bases, and 13 bases lay between the germline ends. The CDR3 runs to 14 residues. From germline, CDR1 is KGHSH and CDR2 LQKENI. Written as DNA, the CDR3 is TGTGCCAGCTCACCTCCTAGCGTGATAAATGAGCAGTTCTTC. This gives the protein CASSPPSVINEQFF.

V is TRBV10-3 and J is TRBJ1-1, with TRBD1 as a possible D gene (5 bases). Germline V gene data show CDR1 as ENHRY and CDR2 as SYGVKD. The V gene lost 11 bases and the J gene lost 2 bases, with 18 bases spanning the gap. This CDR3 comprises 14 residues. The CDR3 region is CAAGTSTYNTEAFF. The CDR3 region has the DNA TGTGCCGCCGGGACCTCAACCTATAACACTGAAGCTTTCTTT.

The chain has TRBV5-1 and TRBJ2-7; D remains unclear. In germline, CDR1 is SGHRS, CDR2 YFSETQ. The ends were cut back, 0 bases at V and 4 bases at J, with 8 bases in the middle. CDR3 length: 13 residues. CDR3 bases: TGCGCCAGCAGCTTGGATCAGCATTACGAGCAGTACTTC. This gives the protein CASSLDQHYEQYF.

This chain uses TRBV20-1 with TRBJ1-2; D call uncertain. V was pared by 6 bases and J by 9 bases, with 23 bases between. Per the germline V gene, CDR1 is DFQATT and CDR2 is SNEGSKA (reference sequence). There are 14 residues in the CDR3. The CDR3 DNA follows: TGCAGTGCCACCCAGACTGGGTTTAGGTCGAGCTACACCTTC. Amino acids: CSATQTGFRSSYTF.

The chain carries TRBV20-1 and TRBJ2-1; D unclear. The CDR3 sequence is 13 residues long. Trimming removed 5 bases at V and 8 bases at J, with 16 bases between. The V gene's germline CDR1 is DFQATT and CDR2 SNEGSKA (reference sequence). In DNA form, the CDR3 reads TGCAGTGCTGGTCCGCAGGAAGGAGATGAGCAGTTCTTC. Translated: CSAGPQEGDEQFF.

This clonotype was observed a handful of times. The genes are TRBV4-1 and TRBJ2-4, with D possibly being TRBD1 or TRBD2 (6 bases each). CDR3 length equals 15 residues. Trimming left V 7 bases short and J 3 bases short, with 16 bases between. Per the germline V gene, CDR1 is MGHRA and CDR2 is YSYEKL. CDR3 in amino acids: CASTAGQKFKNIQYF. The CDR3 nucleotides read TGCGCCAGCACCGCGGGACAAAAATTCAAAAACATTCAGTACTTC.

The chain uses TRBV5-1 and TRBJ1-6; 11 bases are shared with TRBD1. The V gene's germline CDR1 is SGHRS and CDR2 YFSETQ. Trimming took 0 bases from V and 9 from J; bases not matched to a gene: 2. This CDR3 region has 15 residues. CDR3 DNA: TGCGCCAGCAGCTTGGATGGGACAGGGGGTTCACCCCTCCACTTT. Residues: CASSLDGTGGSPLHF.

The CDR3, as DNA: TGCAGCGCTCGACAGGACACTTCCACAGATACGCAGTATTTT. The encoded protein is CSARQDTSTDTQYF. The J gene is TRBJ2-3, the V gene TRBV29-1; possibly TRBD1 for D (6 bases). The germline V and J ends were trimmed by 7 bases and 2 bases, with 16 bases remaining between them. CDR1 is SQVTM and CDR2 is ANQGSEA in the germline V gene. CDR3 length: 14 residues.